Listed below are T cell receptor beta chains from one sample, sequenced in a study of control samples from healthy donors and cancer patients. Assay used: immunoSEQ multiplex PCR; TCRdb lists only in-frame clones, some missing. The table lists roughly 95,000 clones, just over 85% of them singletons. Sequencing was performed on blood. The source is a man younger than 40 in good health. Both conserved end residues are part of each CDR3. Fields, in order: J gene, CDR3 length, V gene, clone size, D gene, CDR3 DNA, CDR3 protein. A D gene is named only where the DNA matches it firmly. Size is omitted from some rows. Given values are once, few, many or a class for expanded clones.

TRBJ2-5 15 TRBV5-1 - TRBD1 TGCGCCAGCAGCTTGGCCTCAGGGGGTCAAGAGACCCAGTACTTC CASSLASGGQETQYF
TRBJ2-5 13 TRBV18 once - TGTGCCAGCTCACCGTTAGGGCAAGAGACCCAGTACTTC CASSPLGQETQYF
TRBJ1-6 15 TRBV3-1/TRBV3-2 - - TGTGCCAGCAGCCACAGAGAACAGTCCCATTCACCCCTCCACTTT CASSHREQSHSPLHF
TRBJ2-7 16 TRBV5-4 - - TGTGCCAGCAGCTTGGCCGATGGACTAACCTCCTACGAGCAGTACTTC CASSLADGLTSYEQYF
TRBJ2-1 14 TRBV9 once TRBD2 TGTGCCAGCAGCGGGACTAGCGGCTACAATGAGCAGTTCTTC CASSGTSGYNEQFF
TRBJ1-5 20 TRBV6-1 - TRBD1 TGTGCCAGCAGTGAACTCGGGAGTGGACAGGGGCCCTATAGCAATCAGCCCCAGCATTTT CASSELGSGQGPYSNQPQHF
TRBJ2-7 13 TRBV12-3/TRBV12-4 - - TGTGCCAGCAGTTTGAGGGTCTCCTACGAGCAGTACTTC CASSLRVSYEQYF
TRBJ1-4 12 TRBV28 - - TGTGCCAGCAGGGGTGGGGGTGAAAAACTGTTTTTT CASRGGGEKLFF
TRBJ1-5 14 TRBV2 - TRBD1 TGTGCCAGCAGCCTGGACAGGGGGAAACAGCCCCAGCATTTT CASSLDRGKQPQHF
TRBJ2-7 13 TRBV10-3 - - TGTGCCATCAGTGATGCCGAGGAATTCGAGCAGTACTTC CAISDAEEFEQYF
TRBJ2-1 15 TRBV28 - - TGTGCCAGCAGTTTAGTGGGAGCGGCCTACAATGAGCAGTTCTTC CASSLVGAAYNEQFF
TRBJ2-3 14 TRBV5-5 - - TGTGCCAGCAGCATGGGGGGAACCACAGATACGCAGTATTTT CASSMGGTTDTQYF
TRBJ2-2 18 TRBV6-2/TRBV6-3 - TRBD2 TGTGCCAGCAGTATGATGGGACTAGCGGGACCAAACACCGGGGAGCTGTTTTTT CASSMMGLAGPNTGELFF